This T cell receptor (beta chain) was sequenced during a study of CD8+CD57+ T cells in acquired aplastic anemia. Study-wide context: Sorted CD4+ and CD8+ cells gave an average of about 3 ug of DNA. Healthy donor CD4+ samples were sequenced to a depth that averaged roughly 10 million reads. Study-level results: Any difference that existed in CD8+ Simpson's diversity between patients and controls was not significant. In common between the patients and the controls were more than 25 CD8+ CDR3 sequences.

Profiles of TCR beta VDJ and CDR3 were generated from a genomic DNA template. TCRdb used MiXCR to reprocess the reads, holding one entry per CDR3 protein. In the table there are 400,000 to 450,000 distinct CDR3 sequences, 60% to 80% of which are singletons. About this clonotype itself: Its target is unknown.

Deletions cut 1 base from V and 1 base from J, with 8 bases between. The length of the CDR3 is 15 residues. Germline-derived CDR1 and CDR2 are SGHAT and FQDESV (reference sequence). What was sequenced was sorted CD4+, CD8+, or CD8+CD57+ T cells (not recorded which) from PBMCs. The receptor comes from a human donor in good health, serving as a control. The chain joins TRBV11-1 to TRBJ2-1, with D possibly being TRBD2 (6 bases). In DNA, the CDR3 is TGTGCCAGCAGCTTAGAACGGGGGTCCTACAATGAGCAGTTCTTC. Translating it yields CASSLERGSYNEQFF.